This TCR beta chain derives from a study of T cells in Graves' hyperthyroidism and ophthalmopathy. Study-level results: From stable hyperthyroidism, ophthalmopathy was set apart by a 13 V-J model.

TCR beta CDR3 region amplification was performed from RNA transcripts. First-round RT-PCR of the TCR CDR3 relied on the HTBI primer set. TCRdb used MiXCR to reprocess the multiplex PCR reads, holding one entry per CDR3 protein. The profile shows 90,000 to 120,000 distinct CDR3 sequences, 15% to 20% of them singletons. In the case of this clonotype: The antigen remains undetermined.

Recently diagnosed hyperthyroidism of less than 2 months' duration affected patients aged 18 to 65. The study based diagnoses on clinical symptoms, serum thyroxine and TRAb, thyroid ultrasound and orbital computed tomography. The authors took PBMCs from 9.5 to 10 ml fresh peripheral blood. Germline V gene lookup returns CDR1 SGHRS and CDR2 YFSETQ. The CDR3 has 14 residues. Trimming shortened V by 0 bases and J by 2 bases, and 3 bases separated the two germline ends. This receptor was identified in a woman aged 45-65 years with Graves' hyperthyroidism. The chain uses TRBV5-1 and TRBJ1-6; no clear D. What was sequenced was blood. The CDR3 spells CASSLGPYNSPLHF. In DNA form, the CDR3 reads TGCGCCAGCAGCTTGGGTCCCTATAATTCACCCCTCCACTTT.